The 31 T cell receptor beta chains in this list originate from one sample, sequenced in a study of T-cell memory formation after mild COVID-19. TCRdb re-called the 5' RACE reads with MiXCR, one entry per CDR3 protein. The data hold under 650,000 distinct CDR3 sequences, with around 17% observed a single time. Sequenced: PBMCs or a T cell subset sorted from them (not recorded which). All receptors derive from an adult woman who had mild COVID-19 (a few samples of this study predate the infection). Cell type and time point are not known.

This sequence joins TRBV2 and TRBJ1-1, with D possibly being TRBD1 (5 bases). V lost 11 bases and J lost 0, with 13 bases in between. The CDR3 is made up of 13 amino acids. Germline lookup yields CDR1 SNHLY and CDR2 FYNNEI. The CDR3 DNA reads as TGTGCCGGCGAACAGGTATTGAACACTGAAGCTTTCTTT. Translating gives CAGEQVLNTEAFF.

This chain uses TRBV29-1 with TRBJ2-7; 11 bases line up with TRBD1. Germline V gene lookup returns CDR1 SQVTM and CDR2 ANQGSEA. The J segment lost 6 bases and the V segment lost 7 bases, leaving 5 bases of the junction unmatched. This CDR3 spans 12 amino acids. The CDR3 sequence is CSGGQGASEQYF. As DNA, the CDR3 is TGCAGCGGCGGACAGGGGGCAAGCGAGCAGTACTTC.

The rearrangement links TRBV7-2 to TRBJ1-1; TRBD1 matches 7 bases. The CDR3 sequence is 15 residues long. After removal of 1 base from V and 0 bases from J, the junction contained 2 bases not matched to a gene. In germline, CDR1 is SGHTA, CDR2 FQGNSA. This chain's CDR3 is CASSLVGQVNTEAFF. The CDR3 bases are TGTGCCAGCAGCTTAGTCGGACAGGTGAACACTGAAGCTTTCTTT.

This clonotype was seen a handful of times. The chain carries TRBV11-3 and TRBJ1-1; the D is unclear. V was clipped by 1 base and J by 4 bases, with 13 bases between them. The CDR3 sequence is 15 residues long. CDR1 and CDR2 (germline): SGHNT, YENEEA. The CDR3 coding sequence is TGTGCCAGCAGCTTAGTAGGCGGGATCAGCACTGAAGCTTTCTTT. This codes for CASSLVGGISTEAFF.

The rearrangement joins TRBV5-1 to TRBJ2-1, with 8 positions matching TRBD2. CDR1 is SGHRS and CDR2 is YFSETQ in the germline V gene. The J segment lost 3 bases and the V segment lost 5 bases, leaving 10 bases of the junction unmatched. CDR3 length: 16 residues. DNA of the CDR3: TGCGCCAGCAGTCTAGACGGGGGGGCCGTCTACAATGAGCAGTTCTTC. It codes for CASSLDGGAVYNEQFF. The variable domain in full, with the rest retrieved from reference TRBV5-1 and TRBJ2-1, is KAGVTQTPRYLIKTRGQQVTLSCSPISGHRSVSWYQQTPGQGLQFLFEYFSETQRNKGNFPGRFSGRQFSNSRSEMNVSTLELGDSALYLCASSLDGGAVYNEQFFGPGTRLTVL.

This clonotype occurred a few times. This sequence joins TRBV14 and TRBJ2-5; D unresolved. Germline loops: CDR1 SGHDN, CDR2 FVKESK. Trimming stripped 3 bases from V and 5 bases from J, with 13 bases between. This CDR3 is 14 amino acids long. As DNA, the CDR3 is TGTGCCAGCAGCCAGTGGCTAGTAGGCGAGACCCAGTACTTC. Translation: CASSQWLVGETQYF.

This clonotype was seen a few times. The chain has TRBV6-1 and TRBJ1-5; D remains unclear. Per the germline V gene, CDR1 is MNHNS and CDR2 is SASEGT. Between the trimmed V and J ends, which lost 8 bases and 1 base, there was a span of 6 bases. CDR3 length equals 12 residues. The CDR3, as DNA: TGTGCCAGCTTCGGGAGCAATCAGCCCCAGCATTTT. Translation: CASFGSNQPQHF.

The rearrangement joins TRBV30 to TRBJ2-7; TRBD2 is a possible D gene (5 bases). V dropped 8 bases and J dropped 0 bases, with 14 bases sitting between them. CDR1 is GTSNPN, CDR2 SVGIG, per germline (reference sequence). This CDR3 spans 13 amino acids. The CDR3 loop reads CARSTGSSYEQYF. The DNA for the CDR3 is TGTGCCCGGTCGACTGGGAGCTCCTACGAGCAGTACTTC. The entire variable domain, with the rest obtained from reference TRBV30 and TRBJ2-7, is as follows: SQTIHQWPATLVQPVGSPLSLECTVEGTSNPNLYWYRQAAGRGLQLLFYSVGIGQISSEVPQNLSASRPQDRQFILSSKKLLLSDSGFYLCARSTGSSYEQYFGPGTRLTVT.

This clonotype was recorded a few times. The chain links TRBV11-2 to TRBJ2-7; 10 bases agree with TRBD2. The germline CDR1 and CDR2 sequences are SGHAT and FQNNGV. V lost 5 bases, J lost 6 bases, and 19 bases stayed unmatched. The CDR3 has 18 amino acids. The CDR3 region is CASSARTKAGGSRAEQYF. The CDR3 nucleotides read TGTGCCAGCAGCGCCCGGACTAAAGCGGGAGGGTCTAGAGCCGAGCAGTACTTC. Full variable domain (outside the CDR3, taken from reference TRBV11-2 and TRBJ2-7): EAGVAQSPRYKIIEKRQSVAFWCNPISGHATLYWYQQILGQGPKLLIQFQNNGVVDDSQLPKDRFSAERLKGVDSTLKIQPAKLEDSAVYLCASSARTKAGGSRAEQYFGPGTRLTVT.

This clonotype was counted a few times. The chain couples TRBV14 to TRBJ2-3; TRBD1 matches at 7 bases. Germline-derived CDR1 and CDR2 are SGHDN and FVKESK. The CDR3 is made up of 17 amino acids. V gave up 1 base and J gave up 0 bases; unmatched junction bases: 7. CDR3 sequence: CASSQGRGGWSTDTQYF. The CDR3 DNA reads TGTGCCAGCAGCCAAGGACGAGGGGGCTGGAGCACAGATACGCAGTATTTT.

This chain uses TRBV2 with TRBJ2-7; 9 bases fit TRBD1. Germline V gene data show CDR1 as SNHLY and CDR2 as FYNNEI. Trimming at V came to 6 bases and at J to 2 bases, leaving 17 bases not matched to a gene. CDR3 length: 18 residues. The CDR3 here is CASRPWGQGTFATYEQYF. The CDR3 DNA sequence: TGTGCCAGCAGGCCCTGGGGACAGGGCACGTTTGCGACCTACGAGCAGTACTTC.

This clonotype was found a few times. The chain carries TRBV3-1 and TRBJ2-2; a weak D match, TRBD1 (5 bases). Germline V CDR1 and CDR2: LGHDT, YNNKEL (reference sequence). The V gene lost 1 base and the J gene lost 4 bases, with 10 bases spanning the gap. The CDR3 length is 15 residues. For the CDR3, the DNA is TGTGCCAGCAGCCAAGTTCAGGGAAGCACCGGGGAGCTGTTTTTT. Its translation: CASSQVQGSTGELFF.

The table lists this clonotype with a few counts. The rearrangement uses TRBV6-1 and TRBJ2-7; 9 bases map to TRBD2. Looked up from germline, CDR1 is MNHNS and CDR2 is SASEGT. CDR3 size: 15 residues. J was trimmed by 3 bases and V by 6 bases; bases with no gene match: 9. The CDR3 DNA reads TGTGCCAGCAGGGTTTTAGCGGGGGCCGTCTACGAGCAGTACTTC. This translates into CASRVLAGAVYEQYF.

The chain joins TRBV4-2 to TRBJ2-5, with D perhaps TRBD2 (6 bases). V gave up 0 bases and J gave up 3 bases, with 8 bases separating them. The CDR3 consists of 14 residues. Germline V gene sequence: CDR1 LGHNA, CDR2 YNFKEQ. CDR3 in DNA: TGTGCCAGCAGCCAAGATCTAGCGAAAGAGACCCAGTACTTC. It translates to CASSQDLAKETQYF.

In this sample, this clonotype turned up a few times. The genes are TRBV5-5 and TRBJ2-7, with 10 positions matching TRBD2. Germline V gene lookup returns CDR1 SGHKS and CDR2 YYEKEE (reference sequence). This CDR3 is 17 amino acids long. The V and J ends lost 0 bases and 5 bases, in that order; junction bases with no gene match: 11. CDR3 in amino acids: CASSLVGGLAVPDEQYF. Here the CDR3 DNA reads TGTGCCAGCAGCTTGGTGGGAGGACTAGCGGTGCCTGACGAGCAGTACTTC.

This clonotype was seen a handful of times. The chain recombines TRBV7-8 with TRBJ2-1; TRBD2 agrees at 10 bases. Looked up from germline, CDR1 is SGHVS and CDR2 is FQNEAQ. V was pared by 5 bases and J by 10 bases, with 14 bases of the junction left unmatched. This CDR3 region has 16 residues. The CDR3 bases are TGTGCCAGCAGCCCAAACACAGCGGGGGGGCGTCGGGAGCAGTTCTTC. Its protein product is CASSPNTAGGRREQFF. Looking up the rest from reference TRBV7-8 and TRBJ2-1 gives the full variable domain: GAGVSQSPRYKVAKRGQDVALRCDPISGHVSLFWYQQALGQGPEFLTYFQNEAQLDKSGLPSDRFFAERPEGSVSTLKIQRTQQEDSAVYLCASSPNTAGGRREQFFGPGTRLTVL.

This clonotype was counted many times. The chain combines TRBV12-3 or TRBV12-4 with TRBJ2-7, with D perhaps being TRBD1 or TRBD2 (6 bases each). CDR3 length equals 14 residues. V lost 2 bases to trimming and J lost 5 bases, with 13 bases between them. CDR3 in DNA: TGTGCCAGCAGTTTATCTGGGGGGCACAACGAGCAGTACTTC. It codes for CASSLSGGHNEQYF.

Worth noting for this clonotype: Given a much more abundant clone one base away, this may be a read error. The V and J genes are TRBV11-2 and TRBJ2-7, with 12 bases fitting TRBD1. V shed 3 bases, J shed 6 bases, and the junction held 3 bases outside the gene matches. The CDR3 runs 14 residues. Germline V gene lookup returns CDR1 SGHAT and CDR2 FQNNGV. CDR3: CASSFGTGGGEQYF. CDR3 DNA: TGTGCCAGCAGCTTCGGGACAGGGGGCGGCGAGCAGTACTTC.

V gene TRBV6-2 or TRBV6-3 combines with J gene TRBJ2-1; D is perhaps TRBD2 (6 bases). The length of the CDR3 is 16 residues. Germline V gives CDR1 MNHEY, CDR2 SVGEGT. Trimming shortened V by 5 bases and J by 4 bases, and 18 bases separated the two germline ends. CDR3 bases: TGTGCCAGCAGTCCCCGGTCCAGCGGGTTATACAATGAGCAGTTCTTC. It codes for CASSPRSSGLYNEQFF.

The chain uses TRBV12-3 or TRBV12-4 and TRBJ1-5; D gene uncertain. V dropped 5 bases and J dropped 9 bases, with 17 bases sitting between them. The CDR3 length is 14 residues. The CDR3 here is CASSTLGLPRPQHF. The CDR3 DNA sequence: TGTGCCAGCAGTACACTGGGCCTACCGAGGCCCCAGCATTTT.

This clonotype was observed a handful of times. The chain recombines TRBV12-3 or TRBV12-4 with TRBJ2-2, with D perhaps given as TRBD1 or TRBD2 (7 bases each). Between the trimmed V and J ends, which lost 7 bases and 4 bases, there was a span of 16 bases. The CDR3 has 15 residues. Written as DNA, the CDR3 is TGTGCCAGCAACACAGCGGGACAGTTCACCGGGGAGCTGTTTTTT. Protein product: CASNTAGQFTGELFF.

This chain links TRBV5-1 with TRBJ2-5; 7 bases map to TRBD1. The J segment lost 7 bases and the V segment lost 3 bases, leaving 12 bases of the junction unmatched. This CDR3 is 15 amino acids long. Germline V gene sequence: CDR1 SGHRS, CDR2 YFSETQ. The CDR3 region is CASSWRQGGAGTQYF. CDR3 in DNA: TGCGCCAGCAGCTGGAGACAGGGTGGAGCTGGGACCCAGTACTTC.

This rearrangement joins TRBV18 to TRBJ2-7; D might be TRBD1 (6 bases). The CDR3 has 13 amino acids. The V gene's germline CDR1 is KGHSH and CDR2 LQKENI. Trimming left V 4 bases short and J 6 bases short, with 13 bases between. CDR3 residues: CASSLEQGGEQYF. The CDR3 DNA sequence: TGTGCCAGCTCACTAGAACAGGGTGGCGAGCAGTACTTC.

CDR3: CSVDQGASDTQYF. In nucleotides, the CDR3 is TGCAGCGTTGACCAGGGGGCGAGTGATACGCAGTATTTT. V and J are TRBV29-1 and TRBJ2-3; 8 positions agree with TRBD1. Germline CDR1 is SQVTM and CDR2 is ANQGSEA. With 3 bases clipped from V and 6 bases from J, the junction kept 5 bases outside the gene matches. This CDR3 has 13 amino acids.

This clonotype has more than one count but fewer than ten. The V gene is TRBV19, the J gene TRBJ2-7, with 7 bases aligning to TRBD1. Unmatched junction bases numbered 8, after V lost 6 bases and J lost 6 bases. Germline CDR1 and CDR2: LNHDA and SQIVND (reference sequence). The CDR3 is 13 residues long. For the CDR3, the DNA is TGTGCCAGTAGCGGGACAGCTAAGCTCGAGCAGTACTTC. Translated: CASSGTAKLEQYF.

The CDR3 coding sequence is TGTGCCTGGAGTAAGGGACAGGATTTTATCTACGAGCAGTACTTC. This translates into CAWSKGQDFIYEQYF. The chain carries TRBV30 and TRBJ2-7; 8 bases are shared with TRBD1. The junction had 9 bases not matched to a gene; V was cut back by 2 bases and J by 3 bases. The CDR3 length is 15 residues. Germline CDR1 is GTSNPN and CDR2 is SVGIG (reference sequence).

V gene TRBV6-2 or TRBV6-3 combines with J gene TRBJ2-6; 8 nucleotides agree with TRBD1. Trimming took 5 bases from V and 3 from J; bases not matched to a gene: 0. The CDR3 runs 14 residues. Per the germline V gene, CDR1 is MNHEY and CDR2 is SVGEGT. The CDR3 DNA follows: TGTGCCAGCAGTACAGGGGGTGGGGCCAACGTCCTGACTTTC. Residues: CASSTGGGANVLTF.

This clonotype was observed a handful of times. The chain recombines TRBV9 with TRBJ2-3; the match to TRBD2 covers 7 bases. This CDR3 has 16 amino acids. The trim removed 0 bases at V and 2 bases at J, leaving 6 bases unmatched. Germline V gene data show CDR1 as SGDLS and CDR2 as YYNGEE. CDR3: CASSVARDYITDTQYF. CDR3 coding DNA: TGTGCCAGCAGCGTAGCAAGGGACTACATCACAGATACGCAGTATTTT.

This clonotype was recorded a few times. The genes are TRBV5-5 and TRBJ2-1; the match to TRBD1 covers 8 bases. The CDR3 runs 15 residues. Germline V gives CDR1 SGHKS, CDR2 YYEKEE (reference sequence). After removal of 7 bases from V and 6 bases from J, the junction contained 12 bases not matched to a gene. The CDR3 loop reads CASGADRGRVNEQFF. The CDR3 DNA follows: TGTGCCAGCGGCGCAGACAGGGGCCGCGTCAATGAGCAGTTCTTC. The whole variable domain, remainder taken from reference TRBV5-5 and TRBJ2-1, is DAGVTQSPTHLIKTRGQQVTLRCSPISGHKSVSWYQQVLGQGPQFIFQYYEKEERGRGNFPDRFSARQFPNYSSELNVNALLLGDSALYLCASGADRGRVNEQFFGPGTRLTVL.

The chain is built from TRBV12-3 or TRBV12-4 and TRBJ2-2; no firm D call. Trimming removed 2 bases from V and 2 bases from J, with 6 bases in between. This CDR3 is 14 amino acids long. The CDR3 sequence is CASSLRVNTGELFF. The CDR3 coding sequence is TGTGCCAGCAGTTTAAGGGTTAACACCGGGGAGCTGTTTTTT.

This clonotype was seen a few times. V is TRBV4-1 and J is TRBJ1-2, with D possibly matching TRBD1 (5 bases). In germline, CDR1 is MGHRA, CDR2 YSYEKL. V lost 3 bases to trimming and J lost 4 bases, with 12 bases between them. CDR3 length: 14 residues. As DNA, the CDR3 is TGCGCCAGCAGCCAGCAGGGATCTTTCTATGGCTACACCTTC. Residues: CASSQQGSFYGYTF.